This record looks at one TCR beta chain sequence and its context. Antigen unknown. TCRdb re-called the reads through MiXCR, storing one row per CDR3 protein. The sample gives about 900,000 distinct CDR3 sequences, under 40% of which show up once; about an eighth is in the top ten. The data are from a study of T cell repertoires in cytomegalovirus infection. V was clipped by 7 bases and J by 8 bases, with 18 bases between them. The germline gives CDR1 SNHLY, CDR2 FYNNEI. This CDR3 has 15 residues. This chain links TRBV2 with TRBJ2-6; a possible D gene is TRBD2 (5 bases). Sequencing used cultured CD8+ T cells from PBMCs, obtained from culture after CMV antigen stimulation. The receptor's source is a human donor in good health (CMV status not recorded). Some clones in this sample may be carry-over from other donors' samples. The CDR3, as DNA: TGTGCCAGCATGCAGAGGGCAACGGGGACCAACGTCCTGACTTTC. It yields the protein CASMQRATGTNVLTF.